A selection of T cell receptor beta chains follows, all from one sample in a study of T-cell memory formation after mild COVID-19. Via MiXCR, TCRdb re-called the 5' RACE reads, giving one row per CDR3 protein. The repertoire consists of approximately 500,000 distinct CDR3 sequences, with approximately 25% occurring once and the leading ten covering about 12%. The sample was PBMCs or a T cell subset sorted from them (not recorded which). These receptors originate from an adult woman who had mild COVID-19 (a few samples of this study predate the infection). Cell type and time point are not known. The CDR3 runs from the conserved cysteine through the conserved F or W. The D gene is left open where the match is weak. Some rows have no size entry. The others give once, few or many, or a class for an expanded clone.

j_gene | d_gene | v_gene | abundance | CDR3aa | CDR3nt
TRBJ2-2 | TRBD1 | TRBV5-1 | few | CASSSGTGAFTGELFF | TGCGCCAGCAGCTCCGGGACAGGGGCTTTCACCGGGGAGCTGTTTTTT
TRBJ2-7 | NA | TRBV20-1 | NA | CSASPSELSYEQYF | TGCAGTGCTAGTCCCAGCGAACTCTCCTACGAGCAGTACTTC
TRBJ2-6 | NA | TRBV4-1 | few | CASSQGVGRPSGANVLTF | TGCGCCAGCAGCCAAGGGGTTGGCAGACCCTCTGGGGCCAACGTCCTGACTTTC
TRBJ2-1 | NA | TRBV4-2 | NA | CASRGVDNEQFF | TGTGCCAGCAGGGGGGTTGACAATGAGCAGTTCTTC
TRBJ2-7 | TRBD2 | TRBV7-2 | NA | CASSARSGGQSYEQYF | TGTGCCAGCAGCGCCCGATCGGGGGGGCAGTCCTACGAGCAGTACTTC
TRBJ2-4 | TRBD2 | TRBV7-2 | NA | CASSSRVRAGVFDKNIQYF | TGTGCCAGCAGCTCCCGGGTACGCGCGGGAGTATTTGACAAAAACATTCAGTACTTC
TRBJ2-5 | NA | TRBV6-5 | NA | CASSFSLDGQETQYF | TGTGCCAGCAGTTTTTCACTAGACGGGCAAGAGACCCAGTACTTC
TRBJ2-7 | TRBD1 | TRBV7-3 | few | CASSLMGQGAEQYF | TGTGCCAGCAGCTTAATGGGACAGGGAGCCGAGCAGTACTTC
TRBJ2-1 | NA | TRBV24-1 | once | CATSDPSESSYNEQFF | TGTGCCACCAGTGACCCCTCAGAGTCTTCCTACAATGAGCAGTTCTTC
TRBJ2-7 | TRBD1 | TRBV6-2/TRBV6-3 | few | CASSPWTGYEQYF | TGTGCCAGCAGTCCATGGACAGGCTACGAGCAGTACTTC
TRBJ2-3 | NA | TRBV12-3/TRBV12-4 | NA | CASSLRTGHTDTQYF | TGTGCCAGCAGCCTTAGGACTGGGCACACAGATACGCAGTATTTT
TRBJ2-7 | NA | TRBV12-3/TRBV12-4 | NA | CASRGTLSEQYF | TGTGCCAGCAGGGGGACATTAAGCGAGCAGTACTTC
TRBJ1-1 | TRBD1 | TRBV10-3 | NA | CAISDTGQGRGAEAFF | TGTGCCATCAGTGATACAGGACAGGGGCGCGGGGCTGAAGCTTTCTTT
TRBJ2-7 | TRBD1 | TRBV4-1 | NA | CASSQQTRDRSYEQYF | TGCGCCAGCAGCCAACAAACCCGGGACAGGAGCTACGAGCAGTACTTC
TRBJ2-1 | NA | TRBV7-9 | NA | CASSSPGPRLDSSYNEQFF | TGTGCCAGCAGCTCACCGGGACCGAGACTAGACAGCTCCTACAATGAGCAGTTCTTC
TRBJ1-6 | NA | TRBV7-3 | NA | CASSSGIENSPLHF | TGTGCCAGCAGCTCCGGGATAGAAAATTCACCCCTCCACTTT
TRBJ1-2 | TRBD1 | TRBV6-1 | NA | CASSEALDRGGYTF | TGTGCCAGCAGTGAAGCCCTTGACAGGGGCGGCTACACCTTC
TRBJ2-1 | TRBD1 | TRBV7-9 | NA | CASSPPTGTGDLGEQFF | TGTGCCAGCAGCCCGCCAACCGGGACAGGGGATCTTGGTGAGCAGTTCTTC
TRBJ1-5 | NA | TRBV10-3 | NA | CAISEKAEYQPQHF | TGTGCCATCAGTGAGAAGGCCGAATATCAGCCCCAGCATTTT
TRBJ2-3 | TRBD2 | TRBV5-1 | NA | CASSPLAGGPTDTQYF | TGCGCCAGCAGCCCATTAGCGGGAGGTCCCACAGATACGCAGTATTTT
TRBJ1-2 | TRBD1 | TRBV29-1 | few | CSALDRVDGYTF | TGCAGCGCGCTAGACAGGGTGGACGGCTACACCTTC
TRBJ1-2 | NA | TRBV11-2 | few | CASSYQSTGYGYTF | TGTGCCAGCAGCTACCAGTCGACAGGATATGGCTACACCTTC
TRBJ2-7 | NA | TRBV12-3/TRBV12-4 | NA | CASTTNWSGEQYF | TGTGCCAGCACTACTAACTGGTCTGGGGAGCAGTACTTC
TRBJ2-7 | NA | TRBV19 | NA | CASSMSTDSSYEQYF | TGTGCCAGTAGTATGTCAACGGACAGCTCCTACGAGCAGTACTTC
TRBJ1-1 | NA | TRBV6-6 | few | CASSHESGLNTEAFF | TGTGCCAGCAGTCATGAATCAGGTTTGAACACTGAAGCTTTCTTT
TRBJ2-5 | NA | TRBV24-1 | NA | CATSGSTGGQAKETQYF | TGTGCCACCAGTGGATCAACGGGCGGTCAGGCGAAAGAGACCCAGTACTTC
TRBJ1-1 | NA | TRBV29-1 | few | CSVPPVSGWGNTEAFF | TGCAGCGTTCCCCCCGTGAGTGGGTGGGGTAACACTGAAGCTTTCTTT
TRBJ2-7 | NA | TRBV2 | NA | CASSPRDRSTSYEQYF | TGTGCCAGCAGCCCCCGCGACAGGAGCACCTCCTACGAGCAGTACTTC
TRBJ2-2 | NA | TRBV12-3/TRBV12-4 | few | CASSLTLSERDTGELFF | TGTGCCAGCAGTTTAACTCTTAGCGAGAGGGACACCGGGGAGCTGTTTTTT
TRBJ2-1 | TRBD1 | TRBV15 | NA | CATSRERDRVSYNEQFF | TGTGCCACCAGCAGAGAAAGGGACAGGGTCTCCTACAATGAGCAGTTCTTC
TRBJ2-7 | NA | TRBV11-2 | NA | CASSPSPGFEQYF | TGTGCCAGCAGCCCTAGCCCAGGGTTCGAGCAGTACTTC
TRBJ1-2 | TRBD1 | TRBV5-1 | NA | CASSWGRTGTGYGYTF | TGCGCCAGCAGCTGGGGACGGACAGGGACCGGGTATGGCTACACCTTC
TRBJ2-5 | NA | TRBV19 | NA | CASRPEWGAGETQYF | TGTGCCAGTAGACCAGAGTGGGGGGCCGGAGAGACCCAGTACTTC
TRBJ2-5 | NA | TRBV9 | NA | CASSAQTGDTGETQYF | TGTGCCAGCAGCGCCCAGACAGGAGATACTGGTGAGACCCAGTACTTC
TRBJ1-3 | NA | TRBV15 | NA | CATSDRTSSGNTIYF | TGTGCCACCAGCGACCGGACGAGCTCTGGAAACACCATATATTTT
TRBJ2-6 | TRBD1 | TRBV7-6 | NA | CASRPGTGGTSGANVLTF | TGTGCCAGCAGGCCTGGGACAGGGGGAACCTCTGGGGCCAACGTCCTGACTTTC
TRBJ2-1 | NA | TRBV30 | NA | CAWSGPVSPEYNEQFF | TGTGCCTGGAGCGGACCTGTTTCTCCGGAATACAATGAGCAGTTCTTC
TRBJ2-7 | TRBD2 | TRBV5-1 | NA | CASSPGLAGAVEQYF | TGCGCCAGCAGCCCTGGACTAGCGGGAGCCGTCGAGCAGTACTTC
TRBJ2-5 | TRBD2 | TRBV9 | many | CASMLSSGRDQETQYF | TGTGCCAGCATGTTGTCTAGCGGGAGGGATCAAGAGACCCAGTACTTC
TRBJ2-7 | NA | TRBV6-5 | NA | CASSYRPQGEQYF | TGTGCCAGCAGTTACAGGCCCCAGGGAGAGCAGTACTTC
TRBJ2-5 | TRBD2 | TRBV6-6 | NA | CASSDPGLAGQETQYF | TGTGCCAGCAGTGACCCGGGACTAGCGGGACAAGAGACCCAGTACTTC
TRBJ2-1 | TRBD2 | TRBV7-9 | few | CASSPKSSGSYNEQFF | TGTGCCAGCAGCCCCAAGTCTAGCGGGAGTTACAATGAGCAGTTCTTC
TRBJ1-2 | TRBD1 | TRBV5-1 | NA | CASSLDGQGYGYTF | TGCGCCAGCAGCTTGGATGGACAGGGCTATGGCTACACCTTC
TRBJ2-7 | NA | TRBV6-1 | NA | CASSERSEETGRNEQYF | TGTGCCAGCAGTGAACGGTCCGAGGAAACAGGGCGGAACGAGCAGTACTTC
TRBJ2-1 | NA | TRBV15 | NA | CATSRGDGNEQFF | TGTGCCACCAGCAGAGGGGACGGGAATGAGCAGTTCTTC
TRBJ2-2 | NA | TRBV4-3 | few | CASSQIPGTVNTGELFF | TGCGCCAGCAGCCAAATACCTGGGACGGTCAACACCGGGGAGCTGTTTTTT
TRBJ2-5 | NA | TRBV6-5 | few | CASSYSRNPWETQYF | TGTGCCAGCAGTTACTCGCGAAACCCATGGGAGACCCAGTACTTC
TRBJ2-3 | TRBD2 | TRBV20-1 | few | CSATLKRTSGRAEGAQYF | TGCAGTGCTACCTTAAAGCGGACTAGCGGGAGGGCCGAAGGGGCGCAGTATTTT
TRBJ2-3 | NA | TRBV5-1 | NA | CASSKSRYTDTQYF | TGCGCCAGCAGTAAGTCGAGATACACAGATACGCAGTATTTT
TRBJ1-5 | NA | TRBV5-3 | once | CARSLGADSNQPQHF | TGTGCCAGAAGCTTGGGGGCGGATAGCAATCAGCCCCAGCATTTT
TRBJ1-6 | TRBD1 | TRBV12-3/TRBV12-4 | few | CASTRTGAYNSPLHF | TGTGCCAGCACCCGGACAGGGGCCTATAATTCACCCCTCCACTTT
TRBJ2-1 | NA | TRBV24-1 | few | CATSGGNEQFF | TGTGCCACCAGCGGTGGCAATGAGCAGTTCTTC
TRBJ1-1 | NA | TRBV4-1 | few | CASSQDRGHEAFF | TGCGCCAGCAGCCAAGACCGAGGTCATGAAGCTTTCTTT
TRBJ2-2 | TRBD2 | TRBV11-2 | few | CASSSGTRHYGELFF | TGTGCCAGCAGCTCCGGGACTAGACATTACGGGGAGCTGTTTTTT
TRBJ2-2 | NA | TRBV20-1 | few | CSAPKGGSTGELFF | TGCAGTGCTCCGAAAGGGGGAAGTACCGGGGAGCTGTTTTTT
TRBJ1-2 | NA | TRBV5-1 | NA | CASAPSGTQRGYGYTF | TGCGCCAGCGCACCAAGCGGGACCCAAAGAGGCTATGGCTACACCTTC